The present entry profiles one T cell receptor (beta chain) with its context. This sample stems from a study of blood T cell repertoires in COVID-19. CDR3 length: 17 residues. Germline V gene data show CDR1 as MNHNS and CDR2 as SASEGT. Trimming shortened V by 4 bases and J by 0 bases, and 17 bases separated the two germline ends. Measured with immunoSEQ multiplex PCR; TCRdb has only the in-frame clones, and not every one. The sample records approximately 50,000 clones, roughly nine tenths being singletons. The sequenced sample was peripheral blood. J is TRBJ2-3 and V is TRBV6-1; D is perhaps TRBD1 (6 bases). The source of this sequence is an older man with acute or convalescent COVID-19. The DNA of the CDR3 is TGTGCCAGCAGTGTAAGAGGACAGCAAATAAGCACAGATACGCAGTATTTT. This gives the protein CASSVRGQQISTDTQYF.